This T cell receptor beta chain was sequenced during a study of CD8 T cells in Susac syndrome. After extraction with the RNeasy kit, about 0.45 to 1 ug of the RNA was reverse transcribed using random hexamers. An immunoSEQ multiplex PCR amplified TCR beta CDR3 over 54 Vbeta and 13 Jbeta. MiXCR was run by TCRdb on the immunoSEQ multiplex PCR reads, yielding one entry per CDR3 protein. Among 150,000 to 160,000 distinct CDR3 sequences, nearly 97% were seen once, and the ten largest hold 0.14% to 0.15%. Germline values: CDR1 KGHSH, CDR2 LQKENI. The CDR3 is 15 residues long. Trimming removed 0 bases at V and 7 bases at J, with 15 bases between.

Input material: CD8+ T cells from PBMCs. The rearrangement uses TRBV18 and TRBJ1-1; D remains ambiguous. The receptor comes from a human donor with multiple sclerosis. The CDR3 DNA sequence: TGTGCCAGCTCACCACCAACCTTACTTTATGATGAAGCTTTCTTT. It encodes CASSPPTLLYDEAFF.